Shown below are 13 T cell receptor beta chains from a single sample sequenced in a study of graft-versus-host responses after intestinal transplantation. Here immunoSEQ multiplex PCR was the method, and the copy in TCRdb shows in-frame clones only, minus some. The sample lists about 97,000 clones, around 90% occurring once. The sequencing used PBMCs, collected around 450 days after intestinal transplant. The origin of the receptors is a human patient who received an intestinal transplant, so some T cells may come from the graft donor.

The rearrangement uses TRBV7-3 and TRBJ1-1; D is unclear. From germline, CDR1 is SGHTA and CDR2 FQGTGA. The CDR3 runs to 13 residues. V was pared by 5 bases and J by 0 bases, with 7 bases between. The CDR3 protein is CASSHSVNTEAFF. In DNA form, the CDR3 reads TGTGCCAGCAGCCATAGTGTGAACACTGAAGCTTTCTTT.

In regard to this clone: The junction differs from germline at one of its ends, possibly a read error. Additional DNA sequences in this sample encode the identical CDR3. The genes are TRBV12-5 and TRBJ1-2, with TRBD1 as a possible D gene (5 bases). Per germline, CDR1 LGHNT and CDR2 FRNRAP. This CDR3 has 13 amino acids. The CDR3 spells CASGFGGNYGYTF. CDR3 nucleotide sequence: TGCGCTAGTGGTTTTGGGGGTAACTATGGCTACACCTTC.

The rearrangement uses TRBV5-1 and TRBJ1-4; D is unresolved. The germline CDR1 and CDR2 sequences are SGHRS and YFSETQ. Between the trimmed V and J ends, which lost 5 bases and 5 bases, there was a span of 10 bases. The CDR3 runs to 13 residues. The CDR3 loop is CASSTSANEKLFF. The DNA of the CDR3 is TGCGCCAGCAGTACGTCAGCAAATGAAAAACTGTTTTTT.

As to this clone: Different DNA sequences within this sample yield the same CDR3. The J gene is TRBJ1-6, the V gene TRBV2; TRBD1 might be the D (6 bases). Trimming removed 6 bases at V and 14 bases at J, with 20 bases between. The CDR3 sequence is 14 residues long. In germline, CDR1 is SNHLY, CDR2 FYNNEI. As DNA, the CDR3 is TGTGCCAGCAGCACAGGACAGCCCCGGGGGACCCTCCACTTT. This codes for CASSTGQPRGTLHF. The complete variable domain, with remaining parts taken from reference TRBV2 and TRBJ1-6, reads EPEVTQTPSHQVTQMGQEVILRCVPISNHLYFYWYRQILGQKVEFLVSFYNNEISEKSEIFDDQFSVERPDGSNFTLKIRSTKLEDSAMYFCASSTGQPRGTLHFGNGTRLTVT.

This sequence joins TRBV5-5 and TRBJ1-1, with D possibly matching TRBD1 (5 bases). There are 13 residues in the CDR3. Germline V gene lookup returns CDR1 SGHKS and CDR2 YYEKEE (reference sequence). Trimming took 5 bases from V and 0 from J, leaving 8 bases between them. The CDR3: CASSWDVNTEAFF. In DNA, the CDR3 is TGTGCCAGCAGTTGGGACGTGAACACTGAAGCTTTCTTT.

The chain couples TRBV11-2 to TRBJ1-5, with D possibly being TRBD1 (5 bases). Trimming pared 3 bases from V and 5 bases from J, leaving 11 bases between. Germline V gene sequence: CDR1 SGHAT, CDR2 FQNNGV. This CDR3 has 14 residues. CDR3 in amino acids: CASSLGERDQPQHF. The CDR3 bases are TGTGCCAGCAGCTTGGGGGAGAGGGATCAGCCCCAGCATTTT.

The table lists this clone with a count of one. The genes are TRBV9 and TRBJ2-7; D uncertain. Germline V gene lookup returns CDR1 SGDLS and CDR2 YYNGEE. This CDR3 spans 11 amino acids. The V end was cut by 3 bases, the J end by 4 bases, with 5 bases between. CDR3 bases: TGTGCCAGCAGCGCCCGTTACGAGCAGTACTTC. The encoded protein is CASSARYEQYF. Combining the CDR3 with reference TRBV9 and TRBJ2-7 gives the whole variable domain DSGVTQTPKHLITATGQRVTLRCSPRSGDLSVYWYQQSLDQGLQFLIQYYNGEERAKGNILERFSAQQFPDLHSELNLSSLELGDSALYFCASSARYEQYFGPGTRLTVT.

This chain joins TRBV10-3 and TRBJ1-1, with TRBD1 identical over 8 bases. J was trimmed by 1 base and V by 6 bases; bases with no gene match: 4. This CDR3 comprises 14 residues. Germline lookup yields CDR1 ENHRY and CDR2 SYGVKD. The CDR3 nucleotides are TGTGCCATCAGCGGACAGGGCGGGAACACTGAAGCTTTCTTT. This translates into CAISGQGGNTEAFF.

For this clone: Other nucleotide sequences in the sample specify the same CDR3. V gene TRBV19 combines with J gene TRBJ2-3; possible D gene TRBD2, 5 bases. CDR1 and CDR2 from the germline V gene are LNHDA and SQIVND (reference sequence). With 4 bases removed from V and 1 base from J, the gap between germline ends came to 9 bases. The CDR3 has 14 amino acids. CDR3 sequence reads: CASSRGGGTDTQYF. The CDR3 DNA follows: TGTGCCAGTAGTAGAGGAGGAGGCACAGATACGCAGTATTTT. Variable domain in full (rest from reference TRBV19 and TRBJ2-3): DGGITQSPKYLFRKEGQNVTLSCEQNLNHDAMYWYRQDPGQGLRLIYYSQIVNDFQKGDIAEGYSVSREKKESFPLTVTSAQKNPTAFYLCASSRGGGTDTQYFGPGTRLTVL.

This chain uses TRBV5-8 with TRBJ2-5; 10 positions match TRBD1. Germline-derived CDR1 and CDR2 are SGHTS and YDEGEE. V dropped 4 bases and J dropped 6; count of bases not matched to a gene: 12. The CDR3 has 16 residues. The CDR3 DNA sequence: TGTGCCAGCAGCAACCCGGGCGGGACAGGGGTGCAGACCCAGTACTTC. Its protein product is CASSNPGGTGVQTQYF.

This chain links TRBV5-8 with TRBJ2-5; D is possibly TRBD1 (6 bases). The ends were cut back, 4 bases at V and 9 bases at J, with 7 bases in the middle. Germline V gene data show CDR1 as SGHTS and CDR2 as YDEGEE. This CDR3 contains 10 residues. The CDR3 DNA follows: TGTGCCAGCAGCCACAGGGCCCAGTACTTC. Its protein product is CASSHRAQYF.

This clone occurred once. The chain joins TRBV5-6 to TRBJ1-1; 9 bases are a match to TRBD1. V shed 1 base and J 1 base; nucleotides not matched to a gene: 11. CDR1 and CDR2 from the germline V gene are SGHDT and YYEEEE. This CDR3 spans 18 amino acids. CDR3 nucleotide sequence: TGTGCCAGCAGCTTGCCAGGGACAGGGACTATTAAGAACACTGAAGCTTTCTTT. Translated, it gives CASSLPGTGTIKNTEAFF.

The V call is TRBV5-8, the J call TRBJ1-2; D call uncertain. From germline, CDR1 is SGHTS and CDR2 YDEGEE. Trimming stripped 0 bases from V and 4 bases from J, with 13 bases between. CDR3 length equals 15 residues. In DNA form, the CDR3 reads TGTGCCAGCAGCTTGGGGAGCAGAACGACCTATGGCTACACCTTC. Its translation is CASSLGSRTTYGYTF.